This T cell receptor (beta chain) was recovered during a study of metastatic and nonmetastatic thyroid tumors. Trimming shortened V by 0 bases and J by 9 bases, and 11 bases separated the two germline ends. Germline CDR1 reads LGHDT; CDR2 reads YNNKEL (reference sequence). The CDR3 loop spans 13 amino acids. In this sample, this clone is medium-sized. With MiXCR, TCRdb reprocessed the PCR reads. The sample lists about 15,000 clones; roughly 25% were seen once. Treatment of any kind had been given to no patient before thyroid surgery. This TCR was sampled from a female donor with papillary thyroid cancer or a benign thyroid nodule (not recorded which). Some clones in this sample may be carry-over from other donors' samples. The sample taken for sequencing was tumor tissue. The chain joins TRBV3-1 to TRBJ1-1; no clear D gene. The CDR3 DNA reads as TGTGCCAGCAGCCAAGATGACACTAGAAAAGCTTTCTTT. It specifies CASSQDDTRKAFF.